This is a list of T cell receptor beta chains from one sample in a study of T cells in Graves' hyperthyroidism and ophthalmopathy. TCRdb reprocessed the multiplex PCR reads with MiXCR, giving one entry per CDR3 protein. The sample has about 270,000 distinct CDR3 sequences; about 20% are singletons. Sequenced: blood. These receptor sequences come from a man aged 30 to 45 with Graves' ophthalmopathy. CDR3s include the opening cysteine and the closing phenylalanine or tryptophan. The D gene is left open where the match is weak. Clone size is not always given. Where it is, it says once, few, many or a class for expanded clones.

clone_size j_call d_call v_call cdr3_aa cdr3_nt
few TRBJ2-7 TRBD2 TRBV6-5 CASSYSLAGGYEQYF TGTGCCAGCAGTTACTCCCTAGCGGGAGGTTACGAGCAGTACTTC
many TRBJ2-5 NA TRBV28 CASSTSTGRRETQYF TGTGCCAGCAGTACCTCGACAGGGAGGAGGGAGACCCAGTACTTC
NA TRBJ2-7 TRBD1 TRBV27 CASSPGTASKQYF TGTGCCAGCAGCCCCGGGACAGCCTCGAAGCAGTACTTC
few TRBJ1-1 NA TRBV19 CASSRTEAFF TGTGCCAGTAGTAGGACTGAAGCTTTCTTT
few TRBJ2-7 TRBD2 TRBV7-2 CASSFGGGIRGYEQYF TGTGCCAGCAGCTTCGGCGGGGGGATACGTGGGTACGAGCAGTACTTC
few TRBJ2-2 TRBD1 TRBV7-9 CASSKDRITPGELFF TGTGCCAGCAGCAAGGACAGGATTACACCCGGGGAGCTGTTTTTT
few TRBJ1-5 TRBD1 TRBV7-2 CASSPQGTYSNQPQHF TGTGCCAGCAGCCCACAGGGGACCTATAGCAATCAGCCCCAGCATTTT
many TRBJ2-5 NA TRBV2 CASTSGRVEQETQYF TGTGCCAGCACCTCCGGACGGGTGGAGCAAGAGACCCAGTACTTC
NA TRBJ2-5 TRBD2 TRBV3-1 CASSEEWAGGTETQYF TGTGCCAGCAGCGAAGAATGGGCGGGAGGGACGGAGACCCAGTACTTC
few TRBJ1-5 NA TRBV6-1 CASRISVGSGQPQHF TGTGCCAGCAGGATTTCGGTGGGCAGTGGACAGCCCCAGCATTTT
NA TRBJ1-5 NA TRBV6-1 CASKPLRAGGSGQPQHF TGTGCCAGCAAGCCCCTTAGGGCAGGTGGGTCGGGTCAGCCCCAGCATTTT
few TRBJ2-7 NA TRBV6-1 CASSGYGAGRGSSYEQYF TGTGCCAGCAGTGGCTATGGGGCAGGAAGGGGCAGCTCCTACGAGCAGTACTTC
NA TRBJ1-1 NA TRBV16 CASSQWDNPYTEAFF TGTGCCAGCAGCCAATGGGACAATCCGTACACTGAAGCTTTCTTT
many TRBJ2-2 TRBD1 TRBV11-2 CASSSARTGRTGELFF TGTGCCAGCAGTTCGGCTAGGACAGGGAGGACCGGGGAGCTGTTTTTT
many TRBJ1-1 NA TRBV5-1 CASSFGGAHTEAFF TGCGCCAGCAGCTTTGGGGGGGCGCACACTGAAGCTTTCTTT
few TRBJ2-6 NA TRBV7-6 CASSPGSPGANVLTF TGTGCCAGCAGCCCCGGGAGCCCTGGGGCCAACGTCCTGACTTTC
few TRBJ2-7 NA TRBV27 CASSPVGGTYEQYF TGTGCCAGCAGTCCGGTGGGGGGTACCTACGAGCAGTACTTC
NA TRBJ2-3 TRBD2 TRBV14 CASSQGSSGSTTDTQYF TGTGCCAGCAGCCAGGGATCTAGCGGGAGTACGACAGATACGCAGTATTTT
NA TRBJ1-2 NA TRBV6-1 CASSTWGAGYGYTF TGTGCCAGCAGCACGTGGGGGGCAGGCTATGGCTACACCTTC
few TRBJ2-1 NA TRBV2 CASHGLGGNEQFF TGTGCCAGCCACGGACTAGGGGGAAATGAGCAGTTCTTC
few TRBJ1-1 NA TRBV11-2 CASSTTENTEAFF TGTGCCAGCAGCACAACAGAGAACACTGAAGCTTTCTTT
few TRBJ2-7 NA TRBV28 CASRMGGTYEQYF TGTGCCAGCAGGATGGGGGGAACCTACGAGCAGTACTTC
few TRBJ2-7 NA TRBV9 CASSPHRDNTYEQYF TGTGCCAGCAGCCCGCACCGGGACAACACCTACGAGCAGTACTTC
few TRBJ2-2 TRBD2 TRBV5-1 CASSTLAAGELFF TGCGCCAGCAGCACACTAGCGGCCGGGGAGCTGTTTTTT
NA TRBJ1-3 TRBD1 TRBV6-1 CASSFDREGRGNTIYF TGTGCCAGCAGTTTCGACAGGGAGGGTAGGGGAAACACCATATATTTT
many TRBJ1-1 NA TRBV28 CASSSPRGVGYTEAFF TGTGCCAGCAGTTCGCCACGGGGGGTGGGGTACACTGAAGCTTTCTTT
many TRBJ2-7 NA TRBV11-2 CASSLVAVSSYEQYF TGTGCCAGCAGCTTAGTGGCGGTAAGCTCCTACGAGCAGTACTTC
few TRBJ2-7 NA TRBV6-1 CASIRDGSSYEQYF TGTGCCAGCATACGGGACGGATCATCCTACGAGCAGTACTTC
many TRBJ1-2 NA TRBV2 CASSERGSLAYGYTF TGTGCCAGCAGCGAAAGGGGCAGCTTAGCCTATGGCTACACCTTC
many TRBJ2-1 NA TRBV30 CAWVEDSSYNEQFF TGTGCCTGGGTCGAGGATAGCTCCTACAATGAGCAGTTCTTC
NA TRBJ2-7 TRBD1 TRBV7-8 CASSQGQGSYIYEQYF TGTGCCAGCAGCCAAGGACAGGGCTCTTATATCTACGAGCAGTACTTC
many TRBJ2-1 NA TRBV9 CASSGVSYNEQFF TGTGCCAGCAGCGGGGTCTCCTACAATGAGCAGTTCTTC
few TRBJ2-5 TRBD2 TRBV29-1 CSAGVRGNRETQYF TGCAGCGCGGGGGTGCGGGGGAATAGGGAGACCCAGTACTTC
few TRBJ2-2 NA TRBV28 CASSLHPEAPTGELFF TGTGCCAGCAGTCTTCATCCCGAGGCCCCCACCGGGGAGCTGTTTTTT
few TRBJ2-5 NA TRBV20-1 CSARVAEIPQETQYF TGCAGTGCTAGAGTTGCGGAGATCCCCCAAGAGACCCAGTACTTC
NA TRBJ1-3 TRBD1 TRBV28 CASKLGGAGNTIYF TGTGCCAGCAAGTTAGGGGGCGCTGGAAACACCATATATTTT
NA TRBJ2-5 TRBD1 TRBV30 CAWARTGNQETQYF TGTGCCTGGGCCAGGACAGGGAACCAAGAGACCCAGTACTTC
many TRBJ2-7 TRBD2 TRBV28 CASRLAGGYEQYF TGTGCCAGCAGACTAGCGGGAGGCTACGAGCAGTACTTC